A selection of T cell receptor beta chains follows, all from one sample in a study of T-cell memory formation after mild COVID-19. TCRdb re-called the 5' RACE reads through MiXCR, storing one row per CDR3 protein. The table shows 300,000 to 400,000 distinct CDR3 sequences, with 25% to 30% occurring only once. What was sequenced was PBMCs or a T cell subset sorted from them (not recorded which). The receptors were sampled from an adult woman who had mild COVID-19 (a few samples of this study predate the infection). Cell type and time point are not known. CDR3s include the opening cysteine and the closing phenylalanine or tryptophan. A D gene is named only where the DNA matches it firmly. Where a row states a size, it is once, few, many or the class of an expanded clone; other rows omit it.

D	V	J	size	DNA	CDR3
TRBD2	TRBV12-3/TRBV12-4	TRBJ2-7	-	TGTGCCAGCAGTCTCCTAGCGGGGGGGAGCGAGCAGTACTTC	CASSLLAGGSEQYF
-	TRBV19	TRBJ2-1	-	TGTGCCAGTAGCCGAGGACAGACCGAGCAGTTCTTC	CASSRGQTEQFF
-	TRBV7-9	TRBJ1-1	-	TGTGCCAGCAGCTTGACTCCGGGTGGGACTGAAGCTTTCTTT	CASSLTPGGTEAFF
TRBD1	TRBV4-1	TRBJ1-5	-	TGCGCCAGCAGCCGAAACAGGGGAGGTCAGCCCCAGCATTTT	CASSRNRGGQPQHF
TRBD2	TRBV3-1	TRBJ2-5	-	TGTGCCAGCAGCCAAAATGGAGCGGGACTGGGGGAAGAGACCCAGTACTTC	CASSQNGAGLGEETQYF
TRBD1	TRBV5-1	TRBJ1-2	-	TGCGCCAGCAGCACCGGGACAGGAGGCTACACCTTC	CASSTGTGGYTF
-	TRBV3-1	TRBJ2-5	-	TGTGCCAGCAGCCGGGGACTGGCCCAAGAGACCCAGTACTTC	CASSRGLAQETQYF
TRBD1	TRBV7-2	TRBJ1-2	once	TGTGCCAGCAGCTCAGGGACAGGGATAGGTGGCTACACCTTC	CASSSGTGIGGYTF
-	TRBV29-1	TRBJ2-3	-	TGCAGCGTTGTTGAAGGTACGCAGTATTTT	CSVVEGTQYF
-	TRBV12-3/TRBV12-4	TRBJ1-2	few	TGTGCCAGCAGTTCGCCTCCAGGGAACTATGGCTACACCTTC	CASSSPPGNYGYTF
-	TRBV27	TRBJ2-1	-	TGTGCCAGCAGCACGCCTGGACACTACAATGAGCAGTTCTTC	CASSTPGHYNEQFF
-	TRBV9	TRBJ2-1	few	TGTGCCAGCAGCGCGACTAGCAATGAGCAGTTCTTC	CASSATSNEQFF
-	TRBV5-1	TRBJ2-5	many	TGCGCCAGCAGCCCGAAGGGAGAGACCCAGTACTTC	CASSPKGETQYF
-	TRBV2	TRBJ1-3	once	TGTGCCAGCAATGGGGGAACTCGCTCTGGAAACACCATATATTTT	CASNGGTRSGNTIYF
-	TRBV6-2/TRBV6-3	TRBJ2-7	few	TGTGCCAGCAGTCGTTATCACGAGCAGTACTTC	CASSRYHEQYF
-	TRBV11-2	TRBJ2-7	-	TGTGCCAGCAGCTTTTGGGGGGAGAGCGAGCAGTACTTC	CASSFWGESEQYF
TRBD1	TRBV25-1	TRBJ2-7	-	TGTGCCAGCAGTGAATCGCACAGGGGCTACGAGCAGTACTTC	CASSESHRGYEQYF
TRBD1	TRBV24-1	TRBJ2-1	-	TGTGCCACCAGTGATTTGCCGGGACAGGGGATGTCCCCTAACTACAATGAGCAGTTCTTC	CATSDLPGQGMSPNYNEQFF
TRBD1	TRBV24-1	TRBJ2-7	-	TGTGCCACCAGTGGAGTCGGGACAGGCTACGAGCAGTACTTC	CATSGVGTGYEQYF
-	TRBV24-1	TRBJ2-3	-	TGTGCCACCAGTGATTCCCTGGATTTGGCAGATACGCAGTATTTT	CATSDSLDLADTQYF
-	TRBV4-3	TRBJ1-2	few	TGCGCCAGCAGCCAAGACAGCAGGGGTGGCTACACCTTC	CASSQDSRGGYTF
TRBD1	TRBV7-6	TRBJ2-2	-	TGTGCCAGCATGTCAACAGGGGTATCCAACACCGGGGAGCTGTTTTTT	CASMSTGVSNTGELFF
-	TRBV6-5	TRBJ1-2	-	TGTGCCAGCAGTGGACAGTCGGACTATGGCTACACCTTC	CASSGQSDYGYTF
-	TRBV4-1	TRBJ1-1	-	TGCGCCAGCAGCCAAGATCTGGCGCGGGGGACGGGCACTGAAGCTTTCTTT	CASSQDLARGTGTEAFF
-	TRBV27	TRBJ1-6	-	TGTGCCAGCAGCTCAGGTTACGGCTCCTATAATTCACCCCTCCACTTT	CASSSGYGSYNSPLHF
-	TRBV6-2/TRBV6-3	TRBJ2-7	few	TGTGCCAGCAGTTACTGGGGACAAGGGGAGTACTACGAGCAGTACTTC	CASSYWGQGEYYEQYF
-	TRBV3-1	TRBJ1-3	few	TGTGCCAGCAGCCAACCTTCCACCTCTGGAAACACCATATATTTT	CASSQPSTSGNTIYF
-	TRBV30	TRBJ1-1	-	TGTGCCTGGAGTGTAATGGGAAACACTGAAGCTTTCTTT	CAWSVMGNTEAFF